This TCR beta chain was sequenced for a study of blood T cells in healthy people across ages. Study summary: Per two T cells, about one barcoded beta molecule was captured through template switching.

This clonotype was seen more than once but under ten times. Its antigen is unidentified. CDR1 is MNHGY and CDR2 is SAAAGT in the germline V gene. This CDR3 is 14 amino acids long. Trimming cost V 4 bases and J 5 bases, with 13 bases left between them. Healthy Caucasians from Russia aged roughly 6 to 95 served as donors. For the second PCR, which ran for roughly 6 to 11 cycles, a sample-barcoded 5' primer and a J-beta primer mix were used. One entry per CDR3 protein, called by TCRdb with MiXCR from the 5' RACE reads. The sample holds about 1,500,000 distinct CDR3 sequences, roughly 30% seen once. General observations from the study: Higher naive T cell percentage went strongly together with higher TCR beta diversity. With age, beta diversity per million T cells declined roughly linearly, significantly by about 37.

Sequencing input: blood. The clonotype was recovered from a woman between 25 and 40 years old in good health. This sequence joins TRBV6-8 and TRBJ2-3; the D is unclear. The CDR3 protein is CASSSQRGKDTQYF. Here the CDR3 DNA reads TGTGCCAGCAGTTCCCAGCGTGGGAAAGATACGCAGTATTTT.